This T cell receptor (beta chain) was documented in a study of response to subunit inactivated influenza vaccine. TCRdb re-derived calls from the RT-PCR reads in MiXCR, one entry per CDR3 protein. The data hold about 480,000 distinct CDR3 sequences, with roughly 25% observed a single time. Germline V gene lookup returns CDR1 DFQATT and CDR2 SNEGSKA (reference sequence). The CDR3 has 14 amino acids. The input for sequencing was CD4+ T cells sorted from PBMCs, taken more than 4 days after vaccination. The chain links TRBV20-1 to TRBJ2-3; D unresolved. The sequence was obtained from a man between 45 and 60 years old who received an inactivated influenza vaccine. The CDR3 DNA follows: TGCAGCATGAACCCCTTAATAGGGCCAGATACGCAGTATTTT. As protein: CSMNPLIGPDTQYF.